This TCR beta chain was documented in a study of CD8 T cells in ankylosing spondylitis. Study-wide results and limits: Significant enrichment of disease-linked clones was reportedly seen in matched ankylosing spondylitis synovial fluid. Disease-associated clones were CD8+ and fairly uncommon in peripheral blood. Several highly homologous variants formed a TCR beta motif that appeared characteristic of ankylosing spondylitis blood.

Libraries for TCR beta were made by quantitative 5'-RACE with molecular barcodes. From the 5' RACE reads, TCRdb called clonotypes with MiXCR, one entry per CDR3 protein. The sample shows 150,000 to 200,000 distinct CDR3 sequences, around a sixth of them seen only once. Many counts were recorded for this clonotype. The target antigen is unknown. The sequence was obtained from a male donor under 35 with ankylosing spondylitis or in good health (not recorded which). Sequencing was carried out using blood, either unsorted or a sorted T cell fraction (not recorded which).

Written as DNA, the CDR3 is TGTGCCAGCAGCTTAACCTTTGGGGGTCAAGAGACCCAGTACTTC. Its protein product is CASSLTFGGQETQYF. The V and J genes are TRBV11-3 and TRBJ2-5, with D perhaps given as TRBD1 or TRBD2 (5 bases each). This CDR3 spans 15 amino acids. The germline CDR1 and CDR2 sequences are SGHNT and YENEEA. V was pared by 2 bases and J by 2 bases, with 12 bases between.